This T cell receptor (beta chain) came from a study of T-cell reconstitution after alpha-beta-depleted transplantation in children. Study observations and caveats: Alpha-beta T cells present about two months after transplant were reported to originate from several hundred expanded graft clones. The study traced high day-60 TCRbeta diversity in some patients to surviving recipient T cells and thymic progenitors.

This clonotype has at least ten counts. Its antigen is unidentified. The CDR3 is made up of 11 amino acids. V gave up 3 bases and J gave up 14 bases, with 11 bases separating them. The germline V gene encodes CDR1 SEHNR and CDR2 FQNEAQ (reference sequence). The TCRbeta library was prepared with unique molecular identifiers. A single record per CDR3 protein comes from TCRdb applying MiXCR to the PCR reads. This sample has approximately 190,000 distinct CDR3 sequences, with roughly 6.3% found just once. This receptor was taken from a girl in the first two years of life with combined immunodeficiency, due to receive a stem cell transplant. The sample consisted of PBMCs, taken before TCRalphabeta/CD19-depleted stem cell transplant. V is TRBV7-9 and J is TRBJ2-1, with D unclear. CDR3 nucleotides: TGTGCCAGCAGCTTCCTGAACCGGGAGTTCTTC. Amino acids: CASSFLNREFF.